The 26 T cell receptor beta chains presented below share a single source sample, sequenced in a study of blood T cell repertoires in COVID-19. The data were produced by immunoSEQ multiplex PCR, yet TCRdb's version contains in-frame clones alone and is incomplete. In the table there are 150,000 or so clones, approximately 82% of which are singletons. The sequencing input was peripheral blood. The receptors were sampled from a woman aged 80 or over with acute or convalescent COVID-19.

The chain combines TRBV6-5 with TRBJ2-2; the D is unclear. The CDR3 is 13 residues long. The V gene lost 8 bases and the J gene lost 1 base, with 8 bases spanning the gap. Germline assignment: CDR1 MNHEY and CDR2 SVGAGI. CDR3 nucleotide sequence: TGTGCCAGCTCGAGGCAGAACACCGGGGAGCTGTTTTTT. Translation: CASSRQNTGELFF.

V and J are TRBV4-3 and TRBJ1-3; D unclear. Germline V lookup: CDR1 LGHNA, CDR2 YSLEER. Trimming removed 3 bases at V and 2 bases at J, with 11 bases between. CDR3 length: 15 amino acids. In DNA, the CDR3 is TGCGCCAGCAGCCATCCCCCGGGAGCTGGAAACACCATATATTTT. Protein product: CASSHPPGAGNTIYF.

The J gene is TRBJ2-7, the V gene TRBV6-5, with 9 bases that match TRBD1. The CDR3 contains 15 residues. The V gene end was trimmed by 2 bases and the J gene end by 0 bases; junction bases not matched to a gene: 2. Per germline, CDR1 MNHEY and CDR2 SVGAGI. Written as DNA, the CDR3 is TGTGCCAGCAGTTACGGACAGGGGAACTCCTACGAGCAGTACTTC. Its translation is CASSYGQGNSYEQYF.

The chain combines TRBV11-1 with TRBJ2-1; 7 bases map to TRBD2. This CDR3 is built from 15 residues. Germline CDR1 SGHAT, CDR2 FQDESV (reference sequence). With V trimmed by 1 base and J by 3 bases, 3 bases remained unmatched. The CDR3 DNA follows: TGTGCCAGCAGCTTAGGTCCTAGCGGCTACAATGAGCAGTTCTTC. Protein product: CASSLGPSGYNEQFF.

The rearrangement uses TRBV19 and TRBJ1-3; 8 bases agree with TRBD1. J lost 3 bases, V lost 6 bases, and 1 base had no gene match. The length of the CDR3 is 13 residues. Germline V lookup: CDR1 LNHDA, CDR2 SQIVND (reference sequence). CDR3 in DNA: TGTGCCAGTAGGGACAGGGATGGAAACACCATATATTTT. Translated: CASRDRDGNTIYF. Full variable domain (remainder filled in from reference TRBV19 and TRBJ1-3): DGGITQSPKYLFRKEGQNVTLSCEQNLNHDAMYWYRQDPGQGLRLIYYSQIVNDFQKGDIAEGYSVSREKKESFPLTVTSAQKNPTAFYLCASRDRDGNTIYFGEGSWLTVV.

This clone showed up just a few times. This chain joins TRBV6-5 and TRBJ2-7; 8 bases fit TRBD1. Germline CDR1 and CDR2: MNHEY and SVGAGI. The trim removed 6 bases at V and 5 bases at J, leaving 12 bases unmatched. This CDR3 comprises 15 residues. In DNA form, the CDR3 reads TGTGCCAGCAGAACGACCGGGACAGGTTTTAACGAGCAGTACTTC. This sequence encodes CASRTTGTGFNEQYF.

This chain joins TRBV23-1 and TRBJ2-1, with a weak D call TRBD2 (5 bases). TRBV23-1 is marked as an open reading frame, function uncertain. With 6 bases removed from V and 10 bases from J, the gap between germline ends came to 7 bases. The CDR3 is made up of 10 amino acids. The DNA for the CDR3 is TGCGCCAGCAGAAGGGAGGAGCAGTTCTTC. Protein: CASRREEQFF.

This chain joins TRBV12-3 or TRBV12-4 and TRBJ2-7; unclear D gene. The CDR3 sequence is 12 residues long. The ends were cut back, 6 bases at V and 2 bases at J, with 8 bases in the middle. The CDR3 loop reads CASSELTYEQYF. For the CDR3, the DNA is TGTGCCAGCAGCGAACTTACCTACGAGCAGTACTTC.

The J gene is TRBJ2-2, the V gene TRBV6-5, with D possibly being TRBD1 (5 bases). Germline assignment: CDR1 MNHEY and CDR2 SVGAGI. This CDR3 has 15 amino acids. V was cut by 7 bases and J by 6 bases, with 18 bases left in between. As DNA, the CDR3 is TGTGCCAGCATTGCGGCCAGGGCCGCGGCCGGGGAGCTGTTTTTT. Encoded protein: CASIAARAAAGELFF.

The rearrangement uses TRBV19 and TRBJ1-5; the D is unclear. Per germline, CDR1 LNHDA and CDR2 SQIVND (reference sequence). Deletions cut 2 bases from V and 1 base from J, with 6 bases between. The CDR3 consists of 14 residues. The chain's CDR3 is CASSIHSSNQPQHF. The CDR3 nucleotides are TGTGCCAGTAGTATACACAGCAGCAATCAGCCCCAGCATTTT.

The V call is TRBV5-1, the J call TRBJ2-7; D unresolved. The CDR3 loop spans 14 amino acids. The V gene lost 0 bases and the J gene lost 3 bases, with 10 bases spanning the gap. Germline CDR1 and CDR2: SGHRS and YFSETQ. The CDR3 reads CASSLAGLVYEQYF. The CDR3 region has the DNA TGCGCCAGCAGCTTGGCGGGTCTAGTCTACGAGCAGTACTTC. The variable domain in full, with the rest retrieved from reference TRBV5-1 and TRBJ2-7, is KAGVTQTPRYLIKTRGQQVTLSCSPISGHRSVSWYQQTPGQGLQFLFEYFSETQRNKGNFPGRFSGRQFSNSRSEMNVSTLELGDSALYLCASSLAGLVYEQYFGPGTRLTVT.

For the CDR3, the DNA is TGTGCCAGCAGTAAAACCGGGACAACCCTCTACAATGAGCAGTTCTTC. Translated: CASSKTGTTLYNEQFF. The chain uses TRBV6-6 and TRBJ2-1; a possible D gene is TRBD1 (6 bases). The CDR3 covers 16 residues. Germline CDR1 and CDR2: MNHNY and SVGAGI (reference sequence). V was pared by 5 bases and J by 3 bases, with 17 bases between.

This clone was recorded a few times. The genes are TRBV11-3 and TRBJ2-1; 9 bases fit TRBD2. The germline gives CDR1 SGHNT, CDR2 YENEEA. Unmatched junction bases numbered 5, after V lost 3 bases and J lost 8 bases. The CDR3 length is 14 residues. The chain's CDR3 is CASSFGLASDEQFF. DNA for the CDR3: TGTGCCAGCAGCTTCGGACTAGCGAGCGATGAGCAGTTCTTC.

The chain employs TRBV15 and TRBJ2-7; D gene unclear. The CDR3 spans 13 residues. Germline CDR1 and CDR2: LNHNV and YYDKDF (reference sequence). V dropped 0 bases and J dropped 7 bases, with 10 bases sitting between them. The CDR3 bases are TGTGCCACCAGCAGAGATAAAAGCCGGGAGCAGTACTTC. Its protein is CATSRDKSREQYF.

The gene calls are TRBV28 and TRBJ2-5, with D possibly being TRBD2 (6 bases). CDR3 length: 14 amino acids. Germline CDR1 and CDR2: MDHEN and SYDVKM. Trimming shortened V by 8 bases and J by 0 bases, and 13 bases separated the two germline ends. As DNA, the CDR3 is TGTGCCAGCCGGGTAGCGGAGTACCAAGAGACCCAGTACTTC. Amino acids: CASRVAEYQETQYF.

The chain is built from TRBV3-1 (or the pseudogene TRBV3-2) and TRBJ1-4; possibly TRBD1 for D (6 bases). Trimming pared 5 bases from V and 10 bases from J, leaving 17 bases between. CDR1 is LGHDT and CDR2 is YNNKEL in the germline V gene (reference sequence). The CDR3 extends over 14 amino acids. CDR3: CASSIKGGGRKLFF. DNA of the CDR3: TGTGCCAGCAGCATAAAAGGGGGGGGGCGAAAACTGTTTTTT.

The chain is built from TRBV13 and TRBJ2-1; perhaps TRBD2 as D (5 bases). The germline V gene has CDR1 PRHDT and CDR2 FYEKMQ (reference sequence). Trimming removed 3 bases at V and 2 bases at J, with 11 bases between. The CDR3 length is 15 residues. Here the CDR3 DNA reads TGTGCCAGCAGCTTGGACTCCCTAACCTACAATGAGCAGTTCTTC. It yields the protein CASSLDSLTYNEQFF.

In this sample, this clone turned up once. V usage is TRBV10-3 and J usage is TRBJ1-1; 8 nucleotides match TRBD1. The V gene end was trimmed by 4 bases and the J gene end by 1 base; junction bases not matched to a gene: 5. The CDR3 spans 15 residues. In germline, CDR1 is ENHRY, CDR2 SYGVKD. This CDR3 reads CAISAQGAPNTEAFF. The CDR3 DNA sequence: TGTGCCATCAGTGCCCAGGGGGCCCCGAACACTGAAGCTTTCTTT.

This clone was counted only a few times. This chain joins TRBV10-2 and TRBJ1-5, with D unresolved. With 2 bases removed from V and 1 base from J, the gap between germline ends came to 12 bases. Germline CDR1 is WSHSY and CDR2 is SAAADI. The CDR3 consists of 16 residues. The CDR3 coding sequence is TGCGCCAGCAGTGAGGCTCCGGGGAACAGCAATCAGCCCCAGCATTTT. Amino acids: CASSEAPGNSNQPQHF.

This sequence joins TRBV18 and TRBJ2-1; 10 bases agree with TRBD2. Germline lookup yields CDR1 KGHSH and CDR2 LQKENI. V shed 1 base, J shed 10 bases, and the junction held 7 bases outside the gene matches. This CDR3 region has 15 residues. CDR3: CASSPLPSGRREQFF. CDR3 nucleotide sequence: TGTGCCAGCTCACCACTACCTAGCGGGAGACGAGAGCAGTTCTTC.

V usage is TRBV28 and J usage is TRBJ1-6, with 10 bases aligning to TRBD1. The germline V gene has CDR1 MDHEN and CDR2 SYDVKM. There are 16 residues in the CDR3. V shed 6 bases and J 10 bases; nucleotides not matched to a gene: 12. In DNA, the CDR3 is TGTGCCAGCAGCCTCGCGACCGGGACAGGGGAATCACCCCTCCACTTT. This codes for CASSLATGTGESPLHF.

J is TRBJ2-3 and V is TRBV19, with D maybe TRBD2 (6 bases). The CDR3 has 13 amino acids. Trimming cost V 5 bases and J 8 bases, with 14 bases left between them. Looked up from germline, CDR1 is LNHDA and CDR2 is SQIVND (reference sequence). CDR3 nucleotide sequence: TGTGCCAGTAGTGGCGGGAATTGGGGTACGCAGTATTTT. Protein product: CASSGGNWGTQYF.

The rearrangement uses TRBV7-2 and TRBJ1-2; maybe TRBD1 (6 bases). Per the germline V gene, CDR1 is SGHTA and CDR2 is FQGNSA. V lost 1 base and J 7 bases, leaving 13 bases between the germline ends. This CDR3 has 14 amino acids. The CDR3 DNA reads TGTGCCAGCAGCTTAGATACAGGGTATGCTGGCTACACCTTC. Its protein is CASSLDTGYAGYTF.

The V call is TRBV6-2 or TRBV6-3, the J call TRBJ2-1; TRBD2 might be the D (6 bases). CDR1 is MNHEY and CDR2 is SVGEGT in the germline V gene. V lost 6 bases, J lost 4 bases, and 19 bases lay in between. The CDR3 has 16 amino acids. This CDR3 is CASSLLAPVGYNEQFF. The CDR3 DNA sequence: TGTGCCAGCAGCCTACTAGCCCCGGTAGGTTACAATGAGCAGTTCTTC.

This clone has just one count. The gene calls are TRBV9 and TRBJ2-4; the D gene is possibly TRBD2 (6 bases). CDR3 length: 13 amino acids. Germline loops: CDR1 SGDLS, CDR2 YYNGEE. Trimming took off 0 bases at V and 8 bases at J, with 9 bases between the two ends. The CDR3 spells CASSVGGEDIQYF. The CDR3 DNA sequence: TGTGCCAGCAGCGTAGGTGGGGAGGACATTCAGTACTTC.

The J gene is TRBJ2-3, the V gene TRBV10-3, with 12 bases matching TRBD2. V lost 4 bases, J lost 4 bases, and 3 bases stayed unmatched. Germline V gene lookup returns CDR1 ENHRY and CDR2 SYGVKD. There are 15 residues in the CDR3. The CDR3 region is CAISATSGSADTQYF. CDR3 DNA sequence: TGTGCCATCAGTGCGACTAGCGGGAGTGCAGATACGCAGTATTTT.